The clone carrying this T cell receptor beta chain occurred a few times. No antigen is known for it. The PCR ran on 60 Vbeta and 13 Jbeta primers. Authors' processing steps: In a later analysis, some 80 million unique TCR beta chains included roughly 11 million shared by two or more donors. Only in-frame clones appear in the TCRdb table, and some are missing; sequencing was by immunoSEQ multiplex PCR. V and J calls and clone size come straight from that table; D and trimming were deduced from the DNA. The data contain approximately 130,000 clones, roughly 8.8% of them singletons. These data come from a study of cytomegalovirus exposure and HLA in healthy donors. Study conclusions and caveats: A cluster of highly shared sequence variants was likely a sequencing artifact. Usually a TCR sequence was rare, but some public TCRs were found in many donors.

Trimming shortened V by 7 bases and J by 9 bases, and 10 bases separated the two germline ends. The CDR3 extends over 11 amino acids. CDR1 and CDR2 from the germline V gene are MNHNS and SASEGT. The J gene is TRBJ2-1, the V gene TRBV6-1, with D possibly matching TRBD2 (5 bases). This sequence originates from a woman between 40 and 50 years old in good health and CMV-seropositive. Material: PBMCs. The CDR3 sequence: CASMRESEQFF. For the CDR3, the DNA is TGTGCCAGCATGAGGGAAAGTGAGCAGTTCTTC.